This TCR beta chain derives from a study of blood T cell repertoires in COVID-19. As originally analysed: Amplifying reference gene primers gave estimates of nucleated cell counts. Some clones are missing from TCRdb's copy, which holds only in-frame ones; the method was immunoSEQ multiplex PCR. The D gene and trimming were derived from the DNA, and the V and J assignments and clone size from that table. In the table there are about 210,000 clones, approximately 80% of which are singletons. J lost 0 bases, V lost 8 bases, and 8 bases had no gene match. Germline CDR1 and CDR2: KGHSH and LQKENI. CDR3 size: 16 residues. In Seattle, patients joined the study during active infection and were tracked longitudinally.

The receptor comes from a woman aged 80 or older with COVID-19, enrolled during active disease. The specimen was peripheral blood. This chain links TRBV18 with TRBJ1-1, with 11 bases fitting TRBD1. The CDR3 DNA reads as TGTGCCAGCACCTCCGGGACAGGGGGGTTGAACACTGAAGCTTTCTTT. As protein: CASTSGTGGLNTEAFF. The entire variable domain, with the rest obtained from reference TRBV18 and TRBJ1-1, is as follows: NAGVMQNPRHLVRRRGQEARLRCSPMKGHSHVYWYRQLPEEGLKFMVYLQKENIIDESGMPKERFSAEFPKEGPSILRIQQVVRGDSAAYFCASTSGTGGLNTEAFFGQGTRLTVV.